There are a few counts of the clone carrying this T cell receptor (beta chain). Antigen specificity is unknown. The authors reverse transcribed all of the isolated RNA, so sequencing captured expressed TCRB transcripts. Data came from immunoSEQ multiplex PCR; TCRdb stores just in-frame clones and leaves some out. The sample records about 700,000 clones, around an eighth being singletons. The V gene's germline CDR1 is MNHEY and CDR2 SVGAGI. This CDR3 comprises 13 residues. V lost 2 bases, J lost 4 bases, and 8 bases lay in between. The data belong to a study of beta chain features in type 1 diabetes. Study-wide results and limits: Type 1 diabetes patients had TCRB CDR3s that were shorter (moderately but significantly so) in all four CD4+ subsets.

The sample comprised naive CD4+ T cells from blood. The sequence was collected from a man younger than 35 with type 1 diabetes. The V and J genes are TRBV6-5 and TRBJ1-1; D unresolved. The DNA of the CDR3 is TGTGCCAGCAGTTACCCGTATTCCACTGAAGCTTTCTTT. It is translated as CASSYPYSTEAFF.